One sample yielded the 13 T cell receptor beta chains listed below, sequenced in a study of radiation and T cells in renal cell carcinoma. Indicated treatment: treatment-naive control, cytoreductive nephrectomy. Profiling relied on immunoSEQ multiplex PCR, and the TCRdb table lists in-frame clones only, not all of them. The table has tens of thousands of clones, 58% seen once; the top ten hold around a fifth. The sequencing used tumor tissue, collected from a patient whose treatment was nephrectomy without radiotherapy. Receptors originate from a man aged 40-50 years with renal cell carcinoma.

The genes are TRBV5-4 and TRBJ1-1; tentatively, D is TRBD1 (6 bases). Germline V gives CDR1 SGHNT, CDR2 YYREEE (reference sequence). V was pared by 4 bases and J by 6 bases, with 16 bases between. CDR3 length: 14 residues. Written as DNA, the CDR3 is TGTGCCAGCAGCCGTGGACAGTTCTTCGCTGAAGCTTTCTTT. It translates to CASSRGQFFAEAFF.

J is TRBJ1-6 and V is TRBV6-5; perhaps TRBD1 as D (5 bases). Between the trimmed V and J ends, which lost 5 bases and 8 bases, there was a span of 13 bases. CDR1 is MNHEY and CDR2 is SVGAGI in the germline V gene. The CDR3 runs 14 residues. The CDR3 nucleotides are TGTGCCAGCAGTCGCAGGGTTTCAGATTCACCCCTCCACTTT. Its translation is CASSRRVSDSPLHF.

V is TRBV19 and J is TRBJ1-5; a possible D gene is TRBD1 (5 bases). CDR3 size: 15 residues. The V gene's germline CDR1 is LNHDA and CDR2 SQIVND (reference sequence). Trimming cost V 3 bases and J 2 bases, with 11 bases left between them. CDR3 amino acids: CASSIQGNGNQPQHF. As DNA, the CDR3 is TGTGCCAGTAGTATTCAGGGAAACGGCAATCAGCCCCAGCATTTT.

This sequence joins TRBV6-1 and TRBJ1-5; 9 nucleotides agree with TRBD1. The germline CDR1 and CDR2 sequences are MNHNS and SASEGT. V lost 6 bases to trimming and J lost 7 bases; unmatched junction nucleotides: 4. The CDR3 totals 13 residues. This chain's CDR3 is CASRGDREQPQHF. Written as DNA, the CDR3 is TGTGCCAGCAGGGGGGACAGGGAACAGCCCCAGCATTTT.

This clone appeared a single time. The chain has TRBV27 and TRBJ2-5, with D possibly TRBD2 on 5 matching bases. From germline, CDR1 is MNHEY and CDR2 SMNVEV (reference sequence). V shed 0 bases and J shed 5 bases, with 13 bases lying between them. CDR3 length equals 15 residues. The CDR3 protein is CASSLSPGVVETQYF. The DNA of the CDR3 is TGTGCCAGCAGTTTATCCCCCGGGGTGGTTGAGACCCAGTACTTC.

The chain has TRBV5-1 and TRBJ2-1; TRBD2 matches 8 bases. Germline CDR1 reads SGHRS; CDR2 reads YFSETQ. The CDR3 has 15 residues. V dropped 0 bases and J dropped 12; count of bases not matched to a gene: 11. CDR3 region: CASSLAAGATGGQFF. The CDR3 bases are TGCGCCAGCAGCTTGGCAGCGGGGGCTACCGGGGGGCAGTTCTTC. Looking up the rest from reference TRBV5-1 and TRBJ2-1 gives the full variable domain: KAGVTQTPRYLIKTRGQQVTLSCSPISGHRSVSWYQQTPGQGLQFLFEYFSETQRNKGNFPGRFSGRQFSNSRSEMNVSTLELGDSALYLCASSLAAGATGGQFFGPGTRLTVL.

This clone was seen once. The rearrangement uses TRBV9 and TRBJ1-1; no reliable D call. The V end lost 0 bases, the J end lost 0 bases, and 9 bases lay between the germline ends. There are 15 residues in the CDR3. The germline V gene has CDR1 SGDLS and CDR2 YYNGEE. The CDR3 spells CASSVAGSMNTEAFF. DNA of the CDR3: TGTGCCAGCAGCGTAGCAGGCAGCATGAACACTGAAGCTTTCTTT.

This chain connects TRBV7-9 to TRBJ2-7; tentatively, D is TRBD1 or TRBD2 (5 bases each). CDR3 length: 16 amino acids. Trimming stripped 1 base from V and 5 bases from J, with 18 bases between. The germline gives CDR1 SEHNR, CDR2 FQNEAQ (reference sequence). In DNA, the CDR3 is TGTGCCAGCAGCTTAGGCGCAGGGACCTTTCTCGACGAGCAGTACTTC. Translated: CASSLGAGTFLDEQYF. The whole variable domain, filled in from reference TRBV7-9 and TRBJ2-7, reads DTGVSQNPRHKITKRGQNVTFRCDPISEHNRLYWYRQTLGQGPEFLTYFQNEAQLEKSRLLSDRFSAERPKGSFSTLEIQRTEQGDSAMYLCASSLGAGTFLDEQYFGPGTRLTVT.

In its sample, this clone is medium-sized. The chain uses TRBV10-3 and TRBJ2-7; D might be TRBD1 (6 bases). This CDR3 has 13 amino acids. The germline V gene encodes CDR1 ENHRY and CDR2 SYGVKD. V was trimmed by 6 bases and J by 1 base, leaving 10 bases between them. The CDR3 loop reads CAIRQTGSYEQYV. CDR3 sequence (DNA): TGTGCCATCAGGCAGACAGGATCCTACGAGCAGTACGTC.

CDR3 amino acids: CASSIGHTGELFF. The CDR3 DNA reads TGTGCCAGTAGTATAGGGCACACCGGGGAGCTGTTTTTT. The chain has TRBV19 and TRBJ2-2, with D unresolved. The length of the CDR3 is 13 residues. Per germline, CDR1 LNHDA and CDR2 SQIVND (reference sequence). Trimming stripped 1 base from V and 3 bases from J, with 3 bases between.

The chain uses TRBV19 and TRBJ2-3, with a tentative D call TRBD2 (6 bases). Trimming removed 6 bases at V and 2 bases at J, with 12 bases between. The CDR3 is made up of 14 amino acids. The germline CDR1 and CDR2 sequences are LNHDA and SQIVND (reference sequence). The CDR3 DNA follows: TGTGCCAGTAGAGGGCGGGGCCCCACAGATACGCAGTATTTT. Protein sequence: CASRGRGPTDTQYF.

The chain recombines TRBV6-6 with TRBJ2-7, with 11 bases fitting TRBD2. Losses at the gene ends were 5 bases for V and 5 bases for J; bases not matched to a gene: 8. Germline V CDR1 and CDR2: MNHNY, SVGAGI (reference sequence). The CDR3 has 15 residues. The CDR3 is CASSLAGGISDEQYV. CDR3 sequence (DNA): TGTGCCAGCAGTCTAGCGGGGGGTATTAGCGACGAGCAGTACGTC.

The V gene is TRBV7-9, the J gene TRBJ1-6; D is undetermined. Trimming removed 1 base at V and 9 bases at J, with 7 bases between. The CDR3 loop spans 13 amino acids. Looked up from germline, CDR1 is SEHNR and CDR2 is FQNEAQ (reference sequence). CDR3 sequence: CASSLGEGSPLHF. CDR3 nucleotide sequence: TGTGCCAGCAGCTTAGGGGAAGGTTCACCCCTCCACTTT. The full variable domain, rest sourced from reference TRBV7-9 and TRBJ1-6, is DTGVSQNPRHKITKRGQNVTFRCDPISEHNRLYWYRQTLGQGPEFLTYFQNEAQLEKSRLLSDRFSAERPKGSFSTLEIQRTEQGDSAMYLCASSLGEGSPLHFGNGTRLTVT.